The next 13 T cell receptor beta chains were all read from a single sample in a study of OX40 agonist ivuxolimab in advanced cancers. Sequencing used immunoSEQ multiplex PCR; TCRdb keeps in-frame clones, though not all of them. The sample lists around 40,000 clones; around 89% were seen once. The specimen was CD4+ or CD8+ T cells sorted from blood, collected in a trial of the OX40 agonist ivuxolimab. The receptors originated from an adult with an advanced solid tumor such as melanoma, head and neck, liver or kidney cancer.

The V call is TRBV29-1, the J call TRBJ1-4, with 8 nucleotides matching TRBD1. Germline V gene data show CDR1 as SQVTM and CDR2 as ANQGSEA. Trimming took 2 bases from V and 7 from J; bases not matched to a gene: 3. CDR3 length: 13 amino acids. The CDR3 loop is CSVEQGASEKLFF. For the CDR3, the DNA is TGCAGCGTTGAACAGGGGGCAAGTGAAAAACTGTTTTTT.

The chain joins TRBV19 to TRBJ2-5; D possibly uses TRBD1 or TRBD2 (5 bases each). V was trimmed by 5 bases and J by 1 base, leaving 23 bases between them. CDR1 LNHDA and CDR2 SQIVND come from the germline V gene (reference sequence). This CDR3 has 18 amino acids. CDR3 DNA: TGTGCCAGTAGTCTCGCAGCCGGGACCCGTACTTCCCAAGAGACCCAGTACTTC. Protein: CASSLAAGTRTSQETQYF.

This clone was recorded a few times. This chain connects TRBV9 to TRBJ1-1; D is unresolved. Germline-derived CDR1 and CDR2 are SGDLS and YYNGEE. The CDR3 sequence is 12 residues long. V shed 4 bases and J shed 5 bases, with 9 bases lying between them. The CDR3 reads CASSLTETEAFF. CDR3 nucleotides: TGTGCCAGCAGCCTTACAGAGACTGAAGCTTTCTTT.

This clone was detected only a few times. The chain uses TRBV5-1 and TRBJ1-1; 7 bases map to TRBD1. Germline values: CDR1 SGHRS, CDR2 YFSETQ. The CDR3 is 19 residues long. The trim removed 0 bases at V and 1 base at J, leaving 15 bases unmatched. CDR3 nucleotide sequence: TGCGCCAGCAGCTTGGAACCCCTGGACAGGCATCTGCGGAACACTGAAGCTTTCTTT. This codes for CASSLEPLDRHLRNTEAFF.

The count of this clone is one. This chain links TRBV10-3 with TRBJ2-1; possible D gene TRBD1, 5 bases. Trimming cost V 7 bases and J 2 bases, with 9 bases left between them. The CDR3 has 13 amino acids. Germline V lookup: CDR1 ENHRY, CDR2 SYGVKD. The CDR3 region is CAITPTAYNEQFF. The CDR3 DNA reads as TGTGCCATCACCCCGACAGCCTACAATGAGCAGTTCTTC.

J is TRBJ2-3 and V is TRBV19; TRBD2 matches at 7 bases. CDR1 LNHDA and CDR2 SQIVND come from the germline V gene (reference sequence). The CDR3 covers 16 residues. V shed 4 bases and J 0 bases; nucleotides not matched to a gene: 7. The CDR3, as DNA: TGTGCCAGTAGTAGAGAAAGCGGGGTAAGCACAGATACGCAGTATTTT. Translation gives CASSRESGVSTDTQYF.

The gene calls are TRBV18 and TRBJ2-1; 13 bases are a match to TRBD2. This CDR3 contains 16 residues. V lost 5 bases to trimming and J lost 7 bases; unmatched junction nucleotides: 8. CDR1 is KGHSH and CDR2 is LQKENI in the germline V gene. The CDR3 loop is CASSSSTSGGWNEQFF. The CDR3, as DNA: TGTGCCAGCTCATCCTCGACTAGCGGGGGGTGGAATGAGCAGTTCTTC.

This sequence joins TRBV29-1 and TRBJ2-5; D may be TRBD1 or TRBD2 (5 bases each). Germline CDR1 is SQVTM and CDR2 is ANQGSEA. V lost 2 bases and J lost 1, with 11 bases in between. The CDR3 runs 14 residues. The DNA for the CDR3 is TGCAGCGTTGAAATGGGGGACGGCCAAGAGACCCAGTACTTC. It is translated as CSVEMGDGQETQYF.

Remarks on this clone: One junction end disagrees with the germline gene, perhaps due to a read error. This chain connects TRBV7-2 to TRBJ1-6; D uncertain. The V gene's germline CDR1 is SGHTA and CDR2 FQGNSA. CDR3 size: 12 residues. CDR3 in DNA: TGTGCCAGCAGCTTATCAGTCTCACCCCTCTACTTT. As protein: CASSLSVSPLYF.

The CDR3 coding sequence is TGTGCCAGCAGCTATGTGGCAGGGGGCATCGGGGAGCTGTTTTTT. Its protein is CASSYVAGGIGELFF. The chain combines TRBV11-1 with TRBJ2-2, with TRBD1 matching 8 bases. The germline CDR1 and CDR2 sequences are SGHAT and FQDESV (reference sequence). The CDR3 length is 15 residues. V shed 4 bases and J 7 bases; nucleotides not matched to a gene: 8.

This clone was counted between two and nine times. V gene TRBV4-1 combines with J gene TRBJ1-3; D not resolved. V shed 1 base and J shed 4 bases, with 14 bases lying between them. This CDR3 spans 16 amino acids. Germline V lookup: CDR1 MGHRA, CDR2 YSYEKL. The CDR3 loop is CASSQGSARSGNTIYF. CDR3 DNA: TGCGCCAGCAGCCAAGGGTCAGCTAGGTCGGGAAACACCATATATTTT.

CDR3 DNA: TGTGCCAGCAGTTACACCGGTTTGGGACAGGGAAGAGAGCCCCAGCATTTT. Protein sequence: CASSYTGLGQGREPQHF. This rearrangement joins TRBV6-8 to TRBJ1-5, with 9 bases aligning to TRBD1. The CDR3 is made up of 17 amino acids. The junction had 13 bases not matched to a gene; V was cut back by 2 bases and J by 8 bases. CDR1 and CDR2 from the germline V gene are MNHGY and SAAAGT.

V gene TRBV6-5 combines with J gene TRBJ1-2; 9 bases match TRBD1. J lost 7 bases, V lost 0 bases, and 6 bases had no gene match. There are 15 residues in the CDR3. The germline V gene encodes CDR1 MNHEY and CDR2 SVGAGI. Here the CDR3 DNA reads TGTGCCAGCAGTTACTCGAACAGGGGGCATGGTGGCTACACCTTC. It yields the protein CASSYSNRGHGGYTF.